The subject of this entry is one T cell receptor (beta chain). Antigen unknown. Study findings and constraints: The TCR gene usage of tumor memory CD4+ T cells clustered together with blood and lymph node memory CD4+ cells and with lymph node naive CD4+ cells.

Constant-region reverse primers amplified full-length variable regions, followed by semi-nested Nested Universal Primer A PCR. TCRdb reprocessed the 5' RACE reads with MiXCR, giving one entry per CDR3 protein. The sample includes tens of thousands of distinct CDR3 sequences, 26% seen only once; the top ten take 2% to 2.5%. The CDR3 totals 15 residues. V gave up 3 bases and J gave up 3 bases, with 11 bases separating them. CDR1 is MNHNY and CDR2 is SVGAGI in the germline V gene (reference sequence). Tregs were sorted as CD4+CD25+CD127-/low cells. This receptor was obtained from a female donor with breast cancer. This chain joins TRBV6-6 and TRBJ1-4, with D possibly TRBD1 on 5 matching bases. Sequences were obtained from tumor-infiltrating Tregs sorted from the breast tumor. The CDR3 DNA reads TGTGCCAGCAGTTATATCGGGGCTTCTAATGAAAAACTGTTTTTT. Amino acids: CASSYIGASNEKLFF.